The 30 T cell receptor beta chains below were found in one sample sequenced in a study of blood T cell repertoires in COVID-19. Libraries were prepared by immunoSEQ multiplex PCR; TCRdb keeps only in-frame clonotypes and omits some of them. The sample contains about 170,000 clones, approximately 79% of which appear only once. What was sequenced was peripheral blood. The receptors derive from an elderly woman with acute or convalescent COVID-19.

CDR3 amino acids: CASSRGTSGEETQYF. CDR3 DNA: TGTGCCAGCAGCCGGGGGACTAGCGGAGAAGAGACCCAGTACTTC. This chain uses TRBV5-5 with TRBJ2-5, with 11 bases lining up with TRBD2. With V trimmed by 4 bases and J by 3 bases, 5 bases remained unmatched. CDR1 is SGHKS and CDR2 is YYEKEE in the germline V gene (reference sequence). This CDR3 has 15 residues.

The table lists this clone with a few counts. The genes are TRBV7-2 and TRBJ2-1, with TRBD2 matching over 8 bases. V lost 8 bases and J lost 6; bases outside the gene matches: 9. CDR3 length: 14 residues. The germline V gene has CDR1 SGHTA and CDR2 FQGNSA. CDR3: CASLRGEGTNEQFF. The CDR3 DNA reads TGTGCCAGCTTGCGGGGGGAGGGGACCAATGAGCAGTTCTTC. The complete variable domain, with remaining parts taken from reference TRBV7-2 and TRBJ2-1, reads GAGVSQSPSNKVTEKGKDVELRCDPISGHTALYWYRQSLGQGLEFLIYFQGNSAPDKSGLPSDRFSAERTGGSVSTLTIQRTQQEDSAVYLCASLRGEGTNEQFFGPGTRLTVL.

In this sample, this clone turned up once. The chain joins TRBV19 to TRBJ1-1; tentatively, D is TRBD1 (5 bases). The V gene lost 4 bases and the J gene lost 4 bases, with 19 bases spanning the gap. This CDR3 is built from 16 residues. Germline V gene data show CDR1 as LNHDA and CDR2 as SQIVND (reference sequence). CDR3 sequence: CASSSDTMTGGTEAFF. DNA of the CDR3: TGTGCCAGTAGTAGCGATACCATGACGGGGGGCACTGAAGCTTTCTTT.

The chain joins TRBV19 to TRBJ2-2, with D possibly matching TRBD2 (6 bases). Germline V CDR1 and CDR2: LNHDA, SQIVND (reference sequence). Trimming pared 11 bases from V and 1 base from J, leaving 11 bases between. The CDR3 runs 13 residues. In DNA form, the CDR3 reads TGTGCCGGCGGGACCGAGAACACCGGGGAGCTGTTTTTT. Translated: CAGGTENTGELFF. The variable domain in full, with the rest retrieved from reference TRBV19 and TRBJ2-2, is DGGITQSPKYLFRKEGQNVTLSCEQNLNHDAMYWYRQDPGQGLRLIYYSQIVNDFQKGDIAEGYSVSREKKESFPLTVTSAQKNPTAFYLCAGGTENTGELFFGEGSRLTVL.

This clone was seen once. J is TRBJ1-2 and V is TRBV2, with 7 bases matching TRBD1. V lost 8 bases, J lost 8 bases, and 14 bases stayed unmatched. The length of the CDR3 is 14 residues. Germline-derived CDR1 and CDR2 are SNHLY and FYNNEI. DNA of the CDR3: TGTGCCAGCGACGGATCTGAGGGGGCACGAGGCTACACCTTC. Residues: CASDGSEGARGYTF.

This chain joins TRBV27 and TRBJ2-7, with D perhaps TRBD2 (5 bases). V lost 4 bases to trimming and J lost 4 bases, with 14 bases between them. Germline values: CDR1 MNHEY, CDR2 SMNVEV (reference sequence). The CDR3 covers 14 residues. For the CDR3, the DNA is TGTGCCAGCAGTTCGGGGTGGGGTGAGTACGAGCAGTACTTC. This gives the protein CASSSGWGEYEQYF.

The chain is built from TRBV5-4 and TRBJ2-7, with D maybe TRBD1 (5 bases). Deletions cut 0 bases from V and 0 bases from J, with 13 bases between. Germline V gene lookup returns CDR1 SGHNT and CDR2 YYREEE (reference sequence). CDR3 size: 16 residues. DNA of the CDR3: TGTGCCAGCAGCTTGGGGCTGGACATTAGCTCCTACGAGCAGTACTTC. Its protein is CASSLGLDISSYEQYF.

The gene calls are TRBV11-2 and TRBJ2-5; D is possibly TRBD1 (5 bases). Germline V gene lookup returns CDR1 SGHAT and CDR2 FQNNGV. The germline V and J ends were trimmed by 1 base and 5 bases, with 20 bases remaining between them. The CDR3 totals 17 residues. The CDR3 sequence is CASSLVLGLVGWETQYF. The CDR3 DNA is TGTGCCAGCAGCTTAGTATTGGGGCTAGTTGGGTGGGAGACCCAGTACTTC.

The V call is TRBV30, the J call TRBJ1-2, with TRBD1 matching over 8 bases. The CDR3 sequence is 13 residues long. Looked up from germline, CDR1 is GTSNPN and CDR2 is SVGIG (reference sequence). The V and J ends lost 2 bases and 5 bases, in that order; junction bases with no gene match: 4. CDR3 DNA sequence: TGTGCCTGGAGTACAGGGGGAAGTTATGGCTACACCTTC. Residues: CAWSTGGSYGYTF.

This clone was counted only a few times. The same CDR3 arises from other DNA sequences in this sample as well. The CDR3 loop reads CASSLAQGAGGYTF. The DNA of the CDR3 is TGTGCCAGCAGCTTGGCTCAGGGGGCGGGTGGCTACACCTTC. V is TRBV5-5 and J is TRBJ1-2; 8 bases map to TRBD1. The CDR3 consists of 14 residues. Germline values: CDR1 SGHKS, CDR2 YYEKEE (reference sequence). The V gene end was trimmed by 0 bases and the J gene end by 7 bases; junction bases not matched to a gene: 5.

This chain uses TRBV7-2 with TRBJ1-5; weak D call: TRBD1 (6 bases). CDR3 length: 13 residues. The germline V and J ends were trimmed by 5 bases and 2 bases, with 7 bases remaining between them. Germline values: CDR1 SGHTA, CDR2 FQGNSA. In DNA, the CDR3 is TGTGCCAGCAGCCGACAGGGCAATCAGCCCCAGCATTTT. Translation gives CASSRQGNQPQHF.

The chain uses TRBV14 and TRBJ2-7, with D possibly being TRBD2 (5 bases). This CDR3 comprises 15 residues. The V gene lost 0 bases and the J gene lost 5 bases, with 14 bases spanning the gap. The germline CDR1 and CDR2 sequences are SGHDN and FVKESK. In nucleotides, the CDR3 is TGTGCCAGCAGCCAAGATATAGGGAGACCCCACGAGCAGTACTTC. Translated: CASSQDIGRPHEQYF.

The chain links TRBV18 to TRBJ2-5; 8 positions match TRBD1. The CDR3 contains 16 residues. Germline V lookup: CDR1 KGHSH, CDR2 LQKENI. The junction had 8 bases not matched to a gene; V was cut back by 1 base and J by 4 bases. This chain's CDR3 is CASSPQDSGGAETQYF. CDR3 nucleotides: TGTGCCAGCTCACCACAGGACTCAGGGGGCGCAGAGACCCAGTACTTC.

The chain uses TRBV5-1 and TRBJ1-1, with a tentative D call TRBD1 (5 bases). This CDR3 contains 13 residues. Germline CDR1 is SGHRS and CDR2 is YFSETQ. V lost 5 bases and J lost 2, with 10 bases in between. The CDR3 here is CASSRGQNTEAFF. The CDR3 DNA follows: TGCGCCAGCAGTCGAGGACAAAACACTGAAGCTTTCTTT.

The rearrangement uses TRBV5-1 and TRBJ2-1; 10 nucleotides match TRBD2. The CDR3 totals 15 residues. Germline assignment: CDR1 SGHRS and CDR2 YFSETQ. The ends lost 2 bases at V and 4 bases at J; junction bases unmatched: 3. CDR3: CASSFVAGGYNEQFF. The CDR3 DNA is TGCGCCAGCAGCTTTGTAGCGGGAGGTTACAATGAGCAGTTCTTC.

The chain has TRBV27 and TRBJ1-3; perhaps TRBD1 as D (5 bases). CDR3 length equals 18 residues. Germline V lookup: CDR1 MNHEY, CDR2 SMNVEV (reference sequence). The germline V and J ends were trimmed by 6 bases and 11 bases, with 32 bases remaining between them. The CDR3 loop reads CASRRDTGPLTPDRAIYF. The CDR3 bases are TGTGCCAGCAGAAGGGATACAGGCCCACTGACACCCGATCGAGCCATATATTTT.

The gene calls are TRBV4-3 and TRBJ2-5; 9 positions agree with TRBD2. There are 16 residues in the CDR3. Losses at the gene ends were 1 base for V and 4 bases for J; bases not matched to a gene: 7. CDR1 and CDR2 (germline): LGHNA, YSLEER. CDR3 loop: CASSQGVAGARETQYF. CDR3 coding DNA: TGCGCCAGCAGCCAAGGGGTAGCGGGAGCCAGAGAGACCCAGTACTTC.

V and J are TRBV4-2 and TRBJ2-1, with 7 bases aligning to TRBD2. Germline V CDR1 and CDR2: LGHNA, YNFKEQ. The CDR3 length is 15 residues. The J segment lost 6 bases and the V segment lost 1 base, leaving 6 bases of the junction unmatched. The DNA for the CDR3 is TGTGCCAGCAGCCAAGGAACTAGCGCCGGCAATGAGCAGTTCTTC. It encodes CASSQGTSAGNEQFF.

CDR3 loop: CASSPLQGAGANVLTF. The CDR3 DNA is TGTGCCAGCAGTCCTCTACAGGGGGCAGGGGCCAACGTCCTGACTTTC. J is TRBJ2-6 and V is TRBV28; TRBD1 agrees at 9 bases. The germline CDR1 and CDR2 sequences are MDHEN and SYDVKM. The trim removed 5 bases at V and 4 bases at J, leaving 6 bases unmatched. The CDR3 extends over 16 amino acids. The full variable domain, its missing parts supplied by reference TRBV28 and TRBJ2-6, is DVKVTQSSRYLVKRTGEKVFLECVQDMDHENMFWYRQDPGLGLRLIYFSYDVKMKEKGDIPEGYSVSREKKERFSLILESASTNQTSMYLCASSPLQGAGANVLTFGAGSRLTVL.

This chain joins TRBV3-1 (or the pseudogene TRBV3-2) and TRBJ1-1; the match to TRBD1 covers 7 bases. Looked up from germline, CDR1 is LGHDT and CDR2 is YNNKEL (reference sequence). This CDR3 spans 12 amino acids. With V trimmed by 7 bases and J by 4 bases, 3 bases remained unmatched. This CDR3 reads CASNQGGTEAFF. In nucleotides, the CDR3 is TGTGCCAGCAACCAGGGGGGCACTGAAGCTTTCTTT.

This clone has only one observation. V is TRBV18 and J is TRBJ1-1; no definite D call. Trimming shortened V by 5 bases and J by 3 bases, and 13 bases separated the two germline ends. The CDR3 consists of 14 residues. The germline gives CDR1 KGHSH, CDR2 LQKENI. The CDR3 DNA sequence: TGTGCCAGCTCATTAAGTGGGCTGGACACTGAAGCTTTCTTT. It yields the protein CASSLSGLDTEAFF.

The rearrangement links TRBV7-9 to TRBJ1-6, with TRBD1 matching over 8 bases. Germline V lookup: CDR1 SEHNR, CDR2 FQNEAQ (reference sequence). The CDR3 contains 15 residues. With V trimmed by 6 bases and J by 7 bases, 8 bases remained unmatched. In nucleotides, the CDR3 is TGTGCCAGCAGTCCCCGACAGGGGATGAATTCACCCCTCCACTTT. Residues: CASSPRQGMNSPLHF.

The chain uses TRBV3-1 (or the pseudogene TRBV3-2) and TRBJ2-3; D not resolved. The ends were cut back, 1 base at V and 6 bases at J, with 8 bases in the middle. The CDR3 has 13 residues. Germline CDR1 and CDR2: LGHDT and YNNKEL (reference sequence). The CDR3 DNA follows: TGTGCCAGCAGCCAAGTCGGTTCCGATACGCAGTATTTT. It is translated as CASSQVGSDTQYF.

CDR3 DNA: TGTGCCAGCAGTCCGTTTGGGGACAGGAGTTACGAGCAGTACTTC. Encoded protein: CASSPFGDRSYEQYF. J is TRBJ2-7 and V is TRBV6-4; 8 positions match TRBD1. J gave up 4 bases and V 5 bases, and 10 bases lay outside the gene matches. In germline, CDR1 is MRHNA, CDR2 SNTAGT. The CDR3 runs to 15 residues.

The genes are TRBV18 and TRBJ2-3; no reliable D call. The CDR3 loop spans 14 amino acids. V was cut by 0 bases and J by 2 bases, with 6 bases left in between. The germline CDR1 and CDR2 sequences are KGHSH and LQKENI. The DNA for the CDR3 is TGTGCCAGCTCACCACCGGCAACCACAGATACGCAGTATTTT. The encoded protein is CASSPPATTDTQYF.

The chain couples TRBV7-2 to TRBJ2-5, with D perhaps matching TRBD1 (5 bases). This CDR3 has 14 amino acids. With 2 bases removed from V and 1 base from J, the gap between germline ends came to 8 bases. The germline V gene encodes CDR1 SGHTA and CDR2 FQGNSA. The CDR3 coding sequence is TGTGCCAGCAGCTTAAATCAGGGCCAAGAGACCCAGTACTTC. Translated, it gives CASSLNQGQETQYF.

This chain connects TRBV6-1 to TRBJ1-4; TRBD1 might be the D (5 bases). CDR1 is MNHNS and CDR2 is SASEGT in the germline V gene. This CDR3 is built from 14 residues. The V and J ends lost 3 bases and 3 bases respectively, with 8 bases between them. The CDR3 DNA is TGTGCCAGCAGTGACAGGGAGGCTAATGAAAAACTGTTTTTT. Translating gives CASSDREANEKLFF.

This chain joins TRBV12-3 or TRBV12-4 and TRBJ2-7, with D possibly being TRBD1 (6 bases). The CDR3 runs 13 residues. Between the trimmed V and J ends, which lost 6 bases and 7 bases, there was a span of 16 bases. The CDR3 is CASRSTGPREQYF. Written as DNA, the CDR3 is TGTGCCAGCAGATCGACAGGCCCTCGGGAGCAGTACTTC.

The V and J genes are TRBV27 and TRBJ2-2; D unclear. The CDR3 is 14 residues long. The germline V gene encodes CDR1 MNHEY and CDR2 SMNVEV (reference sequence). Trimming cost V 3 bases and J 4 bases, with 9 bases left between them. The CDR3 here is CASSFTEPTGELFF. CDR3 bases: TGTGCCAGCAGTTTTACAGAACCCACCGGGGAGCTGTTTTTT.

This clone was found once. For the CDR3, the DNA is TGTGCCAGCAGCCAAGATAGGGGCTCTCGGGGACTAGCTAACTATGGCTACACCTTC. Translating it yields CASSQDRGSRGLANYGYTF. The chain has TRBV4-2 and TRBJ1-2; D may be TRBD1 (5 bases). This CDR3 comprises 19 residues. Trimming removed 0 bases at V and 0 bases at J, with 20 bases between. The germline CDR1 and CDR2 sequences are LGHNA and YNFKEQ.